This TCR beta chain was identified in a study of cytomegalovirus exposure and HLA in healthy donors. PCR involved 60 Vbeta and 13 Jbeta primers. The authors' processing: A follow-up analysis tallied some 80 million unique TCR beta chains, approximately 10 million shared. Sequencing was performed with immunoSEQ multiplex PCR; in TCRdb, only in-frame clones are kept and a portion is missing. Clone size and the V and J calls come from that table; the DNA yielded D and trimming. The sample records around 150,000 clones, more than 70% being singletons. The table lists this clone with a count of one. Antigen unknown. The V end lost 1 base, the J end lost 11 bases, and 6 bases lay between the germline ends. This CDR3 is 10 amino acids long. CDR1 and CDR2 from the germline V gene are DFQATT and SNEGSKA (reference sequence). Findings and caveats of the study: A later analysis associated 15,000 or so TCR beta sequences with HLA alleles at a 0.05 false discovery rate. Across all donors, roughly uniform sequencing depth was an assumption of the presence/absence analyses. CMV serostatus was the only immune exposure information that was available.

The sequence came from a male donor in good health and CMV-seronegative. The source material was PBMCs. V is TRBV20-1 and J is TRBJ2-1; unclear D gene. CDR3 nucleotide sequence: TGCAGTGCTAGAGCCTATCAGCAGTTCTTC. Protein product: CSARAYQQFF.